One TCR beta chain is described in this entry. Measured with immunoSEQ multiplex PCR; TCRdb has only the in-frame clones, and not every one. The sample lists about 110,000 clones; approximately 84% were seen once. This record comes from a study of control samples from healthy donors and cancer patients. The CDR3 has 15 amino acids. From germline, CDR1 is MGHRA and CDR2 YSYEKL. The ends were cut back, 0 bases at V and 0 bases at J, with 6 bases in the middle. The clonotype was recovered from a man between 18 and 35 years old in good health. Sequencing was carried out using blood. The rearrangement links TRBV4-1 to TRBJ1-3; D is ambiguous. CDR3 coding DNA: TGCGCCAGCAGCCAAGAAACGCACTCTGGAAACACCATATATTTT. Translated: CASSQETHSGNTIYF.